This T cell receptor beta chain is from a study of T cells in tumors after PD-1 blockade. Study-wide context: Daily vismodegib 150 mg continued in a subset of anti-PD-1-treated patients.

This clone was counted only a few times. Measured with immunoSEQ multiplex PCR; TCRdb has only the in-frame clones, and not every one. The repertoire holds roughly 8,000 clones, 50% to 65% seen once, with 3.5% to 5% in the top ten. The sequence was obtained from a human donor with basal cell carcinoma. The sample consisted of tumor tissue, taken after anti-PD-1 treatment.

The DNA for the CDR3 is TGTGCCAGCAGCCTATCGGACTTCTCCTCTGGCTACACCTTC. The encoded protein is CASSLSDFSSGYTF. V usage is TRBV7-9 and J usage is TRBJ1-2; D uncertain. This CDR3 comprises 14 residues. The germline V gene has CDR1 SEHNR and CDR2 FQNEAQ (reference sequence). Between the trimmed V and J ends, which lost 5 bases and 7 bases, there was a span of 17 bases.